The 27 T cell receptor beta chains below all came from one sample that was sequenced in a study of T cell responses to AZD1222 COVID-19 vaccine. Profiling relied on immunoSEQ multiplex PCR, and the TCRdb table lists in-frame clones only, not all of them. The sample holds roughly 120,000 clones, around 90% seen once. The specimen was peripheral blood, collected on day 0 of AZD1222 vaccination. The receptors come from an adult in good health.

The V call is TRBV7-9, the J call TRBJ1-1; weak D call: TRBD1 (6 bases). Germline values: CDR1 SEHNR, CDR2 FQNEAQ (reference sequence). The CDR3 is made up of 18 amino acids. Trimming took 5 bases from V and 1 from J, leaving 23 bases between them. This CDR3 is CASSPIGGARSRNTEAFF. CDR3 nucleotide sequence: TGTGCCAGCAGCCCCATCGGGGGGGCGCGTTCTAGGAACACTGAAGCTTTCTTT.

This clone was seen a few times. The chain has TRBV6-5 and TRBJ1-1, with no clear D. V shed 0 bases and J shed 6 bases, with 11 bases lying between them. CDR3 length: 14 amino acids. Germline V CDR1 and CDR2: MNHEY, SVGAGI. CDR3 in amino acids: CASSYSLQISEAFF. In DNA, the CDR3 is TGTGCCAGCAGTTACTCGCTACAGATTTCTGAAGCTTTCTTT.

This sequence joins TRBV7-8 and TRBJ1-2, with a weak D call TRBD1 (6 bases). CDR1 SGHVS and CDR2 FQNEAQ come from the germline V gene. This CDR3 has 18 residues. Trimming pared 4 bases from V and 2 bases from J, leaving 23 bases between. The CDR3 protein is CASSSARAGVQLNYGYTF. DNA of the CDR3: TGTGCCAGCAGCTCCGCCCGCGCAGGGGTCCAACTCAACTATGGCTACACCTTC.

The rearrangement links TRBV29-1 to TRBJ1-1; D not resolved. Trimming pared 6 bases from V and 0 bases from J, leaving 11 bases between. This CDR3 is 13 amino acids long. Germline assignment: CDR1 SQVTM and CDR2 ANQGSEA. The CDR3 protein is CSVVRQLNTEAFF. The CDR3, as DNA: TGCAGCGTCGTGAGGCAGTTGAACACTGAAGCTTTCTTT.

This rearrangement joins TRBV10-3 to TRBJ2-5; 14 bases are shared with TRBD2. The CDR3 consists of 16 residues. Germline-derived CDR1 and CDR2 are ENHRY and SYGVKD. V dropped 5 bases and J dropped 5; count of bases not matched to a gene: 7. CDR3 region: CAISSGLAGEGETQYF. CDR3 bases: TGTGCCATCAGTTCGGGACTAGCGGGAGAAGGGGAGACCCAGTACTTC.

The chain combines TRBV19 with TRBJ2-7, with TRBD2 as a possible D gene (6 bases). The germline CDR1 and CDR2 sequences are LNHDA and SQIVND (reference sequence). The V end was cut by 3 bases, the J end by 1 base, with 16 bases between. The CDR3 runs to 16 residues. CDR3 sequence (DNA): TGTGCCAGTAGTATGGTGATTACGGGGGTGTCCTACGAGCAGTACTTC. Its translation: CASSMVITGVSYEQYF.

J is TRBJ1-5 and V is TRBV7-2, with D possibly being TRBD1 (5 bases). The germline V gene has CDR1 SGHTA and CDR2 FQGNSA. This CDR3 is built from 15 residues. Trimming shortened V by 1 base and J by 7 bases, and 14 bases separated the two germline ends. The CDR3 loop is CASSLVGQGSQPQHF. CDR3 DNA: TGTGCCAGCAGCTTAGTGGGGCAGGGCTCCCAGCCCCAGCATTTT.

The chain uses TRBV7-9 and TRBJ2-3, with D perhaps being TRBD1 or TRBD2 (6 bases each). CDR1 is SEHNR, CDR2 FQNEAQ, per germline (reference sequence). This CDR3 is 13 amino acids long. The V end was cut by 5 bases, the J end by 4 bases, with 10 bases between. The CDR3 loop reads CASSLGGSDTQYF. CDR3 DNA: TGTGCCAGCAGCCTCGGGGGCTCAGATACGCAGTATTTT.

This clone has a handful of counts. The chain couples TRBV9 to TRBJ1-3; possible D gene TRBD1, 6 bases. Germline V gene sequence: CDR1 SGDLS, CDR2 YYNGEE. V lost 0 bases and J lost 3, with 16 bases in between. This CDR3 is built from 17 residues. The chain's CDR3 is CASSVVAGVSGGNTIYF. DNA for the CDR3: TGTGCCAGCAGCGTAGTCGCAGGGGTCTCAGGTGGAAACACCATATATTTT. The full variable domain, in which reference TRBV9 and TRBJ1-3 provide the parts outside the CDR3, is DSGVTQTPKHLITATGQRVTLRCSPRSGDLSVYWYQQSLDQGLQFLIQYYNGEERAKGNILERFSAQQFPDLHSELNLSSLELGDSALYFCASSVVAGVSGGNTIYFGEGSWLTVV.

The chain joins TRBV20-1 to TRBJ1-5, with a weak D call TRBD1 (6 bases). V was cut by 3 bases and J by 3 bases, with 15 bases left in between. Looked up from germline, CDR1 is DFQATT and CDR2 is SNEGSKA (reference sequence). The CDR3 consists of 15 residues. DNA of the CDR3: TGCAGTGCTAGTACGTACAGGGACTCCAATCAGCCCCAGCATTTT. Translating gives CSASTYRDSNQPQHF.

This clone was counted between two and nine times. The chain links TRBV6-1 to TRBJ2-1, with 8 nucleotides matching TRBD2. The CDR3 loop spans 14 amino acids. The ends lost 1 base at V and 9 bases at J; junction bases unmatched: 5. Germline loops: CDR1 MNHNS, CDR2 SASEGT. CDR3 sequence: CASSEVSGGGEQFF. CDR3 bases: TGTGCCAGCAGTGAAGTCAGCGGGGGAGGTGAGCAGTTCTTC.

The rearrangement uses TRBV18 and TRBJ1-3; TRBD1 matches at 7 bases. V was pared by 8 bases and J by 0 bases, with 10 bases of the junction left unmatched. Germline V gene sequence: CDR1 KGHSH, CDR2 LQKENI. This CDR3 comprises 16 residues. Here the CDR3 reads CASASGTAASGNTIYF. In DNA form, the CDR3 reads TGTGCCAGCGCGTCCGGGACAGCCGCCTCTGGAAACACCATATATTTT.

The genes are TRBV2 and TRBJ1-5; no definite D call. Between the trimmed V and J ends, which lost 6 bases and 6 bases, there was a span of 21 bases. The germline gives CDR1 SNHLY, CDR2 FYNNEI. This CDR3 contains 16 residues. In DNA, the CDR3 is TGTGCCAGCAGGCCGGGCCCCCAAACCGGGAGTCAGCCCCAGCATTTT. Protein sequence: CASRPGPQTGSQPQHF. The complete variable domain, with remaining parts taken from reference TRBV2 and TRBJ1-5, reads EPEVTQTPSHQVTQMGQEVILRCVPISNHLYFYWYRQILGQKVEFLVSFYNNEISEKSEIFDDQFSVERPDGSNFTLKIRSTKLEDSAMYFCASRPGPQTGSQPQHFGDGTRLSIL.

This sequence joins TRBV6-6 and TRBJ1-1; the match to TRBD1 covers 7 bases. The germline CDR1 and CDR2 sequences are MNHNY and SVGAGI (reference sequence). CDR3 length: 13 residues. The J segment lost 5 bases and the V segment lost 6 bases, leaving 6 bases of the junction unmatched. The DNA of the CDR3 is TGTGCCAGCAGGGGGACAGCTGGAACTGAAGCTTTCTTT. Translated: CASRGTAGTEAFF.

Here the CDR3 DNA reads TGTGCCAGCAGTTTCAGGTACTACGAGCAGTACTTC. It specifies CASSFRYYEQYF. V usage is TRBV6-5 and J usage is TRBJ2-7; D is unclear. V was clipped by 4 bases and J by 3 bases, with 7 bases between them. Germline values: CDR1 MNHEY, CDR2 SVGAGI. The CDR3 is made up of 12 amino acids.

The chain combines TRBV6-6 with TRBJ1-4; no definite D call. The CDR3 has 16 amino acids. Trimming took off 7 bases at V and 0 bases at J, with 15 bases between the two ends. Germline CDR1 MNHNY, CDR2 SVGAGI (reference sequence). The CDR3 nucleotides are TGTGCCAGCAAACCCCAGACAACGGCAACTAATGAAAAACTGTTTTTT. Translated, it gives CASKPQTTATNEKLFF.

V and J are TRBV19 and TRBJ2-1, with 8 bases fitting TRBD1. V gave up 1 base and J gave up 10 bases; unmatched junction bases: 6. The CDR3 is 14 amino acids. CDR1 is LNHDA and CDR2 is SQIVND in the germline V gene (reference sequence). The CDR3 protein is CASSIGQGASEQFF. DNA of the CDR3: TGTGCCAGTAGTATAGGTCAGGGGGCAAGCGAGCAGTTCTTC.

The sample holds one count of this clone. The rearrangement links TRBV5-1 to TRBJ2-5, with D unclear. V was clipped by 4 bases and J by 3 bases, with 4 bases between them. Looked up from germline, CDR1 is SGHRS and CDR2 is YFSETQ. This CDR3 has 11 residues. This CDR3 reads CASSEEETQYF. As DNA, the CDR3 is TGCGCCAGCAGCGAAGAAGAGACCCAGTACTTC.

The chain links TRBV5-1 to TRBJ1-2; 7 bases align to TRBD1. The CDR3 covers 14 residues. V lost 4 bases, J lost 4 bases, and 7 bases stayed unmatched. In germline, CDR1 is SGHRS, CDR2 YFSETQ. The chain's CDR3 is CASSTLDRPYGYTF. In DNA, the CDR3 is TGCGCCAGCAGCACTCTGGACAGGCCCTATGGCTACACCTTC.

A note on this clone: This may come from a read error, since a much larger clone is one base off. The chain is built from TRBV14 and TRBJ1-1; D is undetermined. Germline-derived CDR1 and CDR2 are SGHDN and FVKESK. V lost 3 bases and J lost 5, with 7 bases in between. This CDR3 region has 12 residues. The CDR3 protein is CASSQVGTEAFF. The CDR3 DNA sequence: TGTGCCAGCAGCCAGGTGGGGACTGAAGCTTTCTTT.

The V call is TRBV5-8, the J call TRBJ1-2, with 7 nucleotides matching TRBD1. J was trimmed by 3 bases and V by 1 base; bases with no gene match: 12. Germline lookup yields CDR1 SGHTS and CDR2 YDEGEE. There are 17 residues in the CDR3. CDR3 loop: CASSLTGVGPRHYGYTF. The DNA for the CDR3 is TGTGCCAGCAGCTTGACAGGGGTGGGGCCCAGACACTATGGCTACACCTTC. Using reference TRBV5-8 and TRBJ1-2 for the parts outside the CDR3, the full variable domain is EAGVTQSPTHLIKTRGQQATLRCSPISGHTSVYWYQQALGLGLQFLLWYDEGEERNRGNFPPRFSGRQFPNYSSELNVNALELEDSALYLCASSLTGVGPRHYGYTFGSGTRLTVV.

The chain couples TRBV5-1 to TRBJ1-2; TRBD1 agrees at 9 bases. Germline values: CDR1 SGHRS, CDR2 YFSETQ. Trimming took 4 bases from V and 3 from J; bases not matched to a gene: 4. The CDR3 spans 14 residues. The CDR3: CASSPGTGHYGYTF. The CDR3 region has the DNA TGCGCCAGCAGCCCCGGGACAGGGCACTATGGCTACACCTTC.

The gene calls are TRBV2 and TRBJ2-7; no reliable D call. The ends were cut back, 2 bases at V and 1 base at J, with 18 bases in the middle. This CDR3 has 17 amino acids. Per germline, CDR1 SNHLY and CDR2 FYNNEI. In DNA, the CDR3 is TGTGCCAGCAGTGAATGGTTTCCGGCAGGACCTTCCTACGAGCAGTACTTC. As protein: CASSEWFPAGPSYEQYF.

The chain combines TRBV5-5 with TRBJ2-1; D might be TRBD2 (6 bases). This CDR3 has 15 residues. The V and J ends lost 2 bases and 0 bases respectively, with 9 bases between them. Germline lookup yields CDR1 SGHKS and CDR2 YYEKEE (reference sequence). The CDR3 reads CASSFAGSSYNEQFF. CDR3 nucleotide sequence: TGTGCCAGCAGCTTTGCCGGGAGCTCCTACAATGAGCAGTTCTTC.

The table lists this clone with a few counts. The V call is TRBV14, the J call TRBJ2-1; the D gene is possibly TRBD2 (6 bases). V lost 3 bases, J lost 0 bases, and 15 bases lay in between. CDR1 SGHDN and CDR2 FVKESK come from the germline V gene. The CDR3 runs to 17 residues. The CDR3 loop reads CASSHNSLASSYNEQFF. For the CDR3, the DNA is TGTGCCAGCAGCCACAACTCACTAGCTAGCTCCTACAATGAGCAGTTCTTC. Combining the CDR3 with reference TRBV14 and TRBJ2-1 gives the whole variable domain EAGVTQFPSHSVIEKGQTVTLRCDPISGHDNLYWYRRVMGKEIKFLLHFVKESKQDESGMPNNRFLAERTGGTYSTLKVQPAELEDSGVYFCASSHNSLASSYNEQFFGPGTRLTVL.

This rearrangement joins TRBV10-1 to TRBJ1-1; D is ambiguous. The V gene's germline CDR1 is WNHNN and CDR2 SYGVQD (reference sequence). The V gene lost 10 bases and the J gene lost 1 base, with 10 bases spanning the gap. The CDR3 has 12 residues. This chain's CDR3 is CATGSGNTEAFF. In DNA form, the CDR3 reads TGCGCCACCGGGTCGGGGAACACTGAAGCTTTCTTT.

This clone has more than one count but fewer than ten. The V gene is TRBV14, the J gene TRBJ1-2; no definite D call. Germline V lookup: CDR1 SGHDN, CDR2 FVKESK. Trimming left V 2 bases short and J 8 bases short, with 12 bases between. This CDR3 has 13 residues. As DNA, the CDR3 is TGTGCCAGCAGCCAACAAGATAGGGTGGGCTACACCTTC. Amino acid sequence: CASSQQDRVGYTF.